Listed below are T cell receptor beta chains from one sample, sequenced in a study of blood T cell repertoires in COVID-19. Using immunoSEQ multiplex PCR, the repertoire was profiled, and TCRdb retains in-frame clones only, with some absent. The table lists 200,000 or so clones, 84% of them singletons. The sequencing sample was made of peripheral blood. The receptors originated from a human donor in a cohort sampled during active COVID-19. CDR3s leave out the opening cysteine and the closing phenylalanine or tryptophan.

V	J	CDR3
TRBV5-1	TRBJ1-6	ASTLQDNSPLH
TRBV2	TRBJ2-2	ASSEWPGGELF
TRBV5-4	TRBJ1-2	ASSLSGLANYGYT
TRBV27	TRBJ2-1	ASSAIGTGKQNEQF
TRBV19	TRBJ2-1	ASNPHKLAGGKGQF
TRBV7-8	TRBJ2-3	ASSLSRGRVDTQY
TRBV5-1	TRBJ2-1	ASSPRTSGDTYNEQF
TRBV7-8	TRBJ2-3	ASSPGGGTDTQY
TRBV5-1	TRBJ2-7	ASSLVASGRDEQY
TRBV29-1	TRBJ1-1	SIRTSNTEAF
TRBV7-9	TRBJ1-2	ASSLEAATSGYT
TRBV25-1	TRBJ2-3	ASGRPGGGRTDTQY
TRBV6-5	TRBJ2-7	ASRTTRDEQY
TRBV18	TRBJ1-1	ASSPPSGENTEAF
TRBV28	TRBJ2-7	ASSSRDRHYEQY
TRBV9	TRBJ2-5	ASSPTGGAETQY
TRBV4-2	TRBJ2-3	ASSQEGGLDTQY
TRBV10-3	TRBJ1-4	AISRTGPTNEKLF
TRBV9	TRBJ2-2	ASSRTGVTGELF
TRBV3-1/TRBV3-2	TRBJ2-1	ASSHRGGYNEQF
TRBV3-1/TRBV3-2	TRBJ1-3	ASSQGRFSGNTIY
TRBV28	TRBJ2-7	ASSKTGNFYEQY
TRBV24-1	TRBJ2-2	ASGTGTSGELF
TRBV19	TRBJ1-1	ASSADRGYTEAF
TRBV6-5	TRBJ1-6	ASSYRSLPLH
TRBV5-1	TRBJ2-3	ASSLESSKDTQY
TRBV5-6	TRBJ1-2	ASSLGQGALGYT
TRBV7-9	TRBJ2-7	ASSKWLAGGHEQY
TRBV7-9	TRBJ2-5	ASSSPTGYETQY
TRBV9	TRBJ1-1	ASSVGGRGQRTEAF
TRBV6-5	TRBJ1-1	ASSSIGGEAF
TRBV7-9	TRBJ1-3	ASSLASPGNTIY
TRBV5-1	TRBJ2-2	ASELFPTGVRYTGELF
TRBV6-1	TRBJ1-2	ASSEISLGGYT
TRBV10-3	TRBJ2-1	AISGGRANNEQF
TRBV5-1	TRBJ2-5	ASSLLLAEETQY
TRBV9	TRBJ1-1	ASSVVNTEAF
TRBV28	TRBJ2-5	ASSHIRQGVGETQY
TRBV9	TRBJ1-1	ASSWAGSSTEAF
TRBV4-2	TRBJ1-4	ASSQDPGRGEKLF
TRBV5-1	TRBJ2-3	ASSEGTGHSDTQY
TRBV2	TRBJ1-6	ASSDENSPLH
TRBV11-3	TRBJ2-7	ASSAYTRGLTYEQY
TRBV6-5	TRBJ1-1	ASSPLSNTEAF
TRBV7-9	TRBJ1-4	ASSLDTNQRLF
TRBV15	TRBJ2-3	ATSRDGSSTDTQY
TRBV27	TRBJ1-2	ASSRDRANYGYT
TRBV5-5	TRBJ1-1	ASSLPGGGYAEAF
TRBV6-5	TRBJ1-1	AIKNDLNTEAF
TRBV29-1	TRBJ2-2	SGENTGELF
TRBV27	TRBJ1-6	ASSLGPGQNNSPLH